A single sample is the source of the 3 T cell receptor beta chains below, sequenced in a study of T cells after yellow fever vaccination. One entry per CDR3 protein results from TCRdb running MiXCR on the 5' RACE reads. The table records approximately 350,000 distinct CDR3 sequences, around a tenth of them present only once. The sample consisted of PBMCs, taken on the day of the first yellow fever vaccination. These receptors were taken from a man younger than 35 who received the YFV17D yellow fever vaccine.

This clonotype was counted only a few times. The V and J genes are TRBV20-1 and TRBJ1-5; D not certain. Germline lookup yields CDR1 DFQATT and CDR2 SNEGSKA (reference sequence). CDR3 length: 13 amino acids. The V and J ends lost 6 bases and 7 bases respectively, with 16 bases between them. The CDR3 sequence: CSARTALGQPQHF. As DNA, the CDR3 is TGCAGTGCCCGGACGGCTCTTGGGCAGCCCCAGCATTTT.

The DNA of the CDR3 is TGTGCCAGCAGCTTGTTTGGGGGGAATACCGATTCACCCCTCCACTTT. Its translation: CASSLFGGNTDSPLHF. The gene calls are TRBV5-5 and TRBJ1-6; weak D call: TRBD1 (5 bases). The CDR3 is made up of 16 amino acids. Deletions cut 1 base from V and 8 bases from J, with 16 bases between. Germline loops: CDR1 SGHKS, CDR2 YYEKEE (reference sequence).

The rearrangement links TRBV20-1 to TRBJ2-5, with D possibly being TRBD1 (6 bases). From germline, CDR1 is DFQATT and CDR2 SNEGSKA (reference sequence). The CDR3 covers 12 residues. V was cut by 5 bases and J by 4 bases, with 11 bases left in between. The CDR3: CSASTGLETQYF. In DNA, the CDR3 is TGCAGTGCTTCTACAGGGTTAGAGACCCAGTACTTC.